This entry is about one TCR beta chain. The antigen remains undetermined. The assay was immunoSEQ multiplex PCR, and TCRdb's table has in-frame clones only and misses some. The sample includes approximately 45,000 clones, approximately 80% seen only once; the top ten take roughly 5%. This CDR3 is built from 19 residues. In germline, CDR1 is SGHRS, CDR2 YFSETQ. With 5 bases clipped from V and 5 bases from J, the junction kept 19 bases outside the gene matches. This entry is derived from a study of neoadjuvant anti-PD-1 for oral cavity cancer. Study-wide points: Post-nivolumab, blood T cell clonality was significantly elevated in non-responders.

Time point of the sample: after neoadjuvant nivolumab, at surgical resection. The material was PBMCs, obtained after nivolumab (anti-PD-1) treatment. The V and J genes are TRBV5-1 and TRBJ2-1, with 10 bases matching TRBD1. The TCR was taken from a person aged 35 to 85 with oral cavity squamous cell carcinoma. In DNA, the CDR3 is TGCGCCAGCAGATTTCCGGGACAGGGGCAATCAAATGTTAACAATGAGCAGTTCTTC. Protein product: CASRFPGQGQSNVNNEQFF.